Below are 20 T cell receptor beta chains sequenced from a single sample in a study of T cell responses to AZD1222 COVID-19 vaccine. Using immunoSEQ multiplex PCR, the repertoire was profiled, and TCRdb retains in-frame clones only, with some absent. The table lists 150,000 or so clones, roughly 90% of them singletons. The material was peripheral blood, obtained 28 days after the second AZD1222 dose. The receptors stem from an adult who received the AZD1222 COVID-19 vaccine.

The V and J genes are TRBV9 and TRBJ1-1, with D possibly matching TRBD1 (6 bases). Germline V gene lookup returns CDR1 SGDLS and CDR2 YYNGEE. This CDR3 has 16 amino acids. V dropped 0 bases and J dropped 0 bases, with 12 bases sitting between them. The CDR3 protein is CASSVALTGMNTEAFF. CDR3 sequence (DNA): TGTGCCAGCAGCGTAGCCCTGACAGGTATGAACACTGAAGCTTTCTTT.

The rearrangement links TRBV10-3 to TRBJ1-2; D unclear. The CDR3 is 13 residues long. V was pared by 3 bases and J by 4 bases, with 9 bases between. CDR1 and CDR2 from the germline V gene are ENHRY and SYGVKD. The CDR3 DNA reads TGTGCCATCAGTGAAAAGGGAACCTATGGCTACACCTTC. It yields the protein CAISEKGTYGYTF.

V gene TRBV24-1 combines with J gene TRBJ2-5; maybe TRBD2 (6 bases). This CDR3 contains 15 residues. The V and J ends lost 0 bases and 5 bases respectively, with 12 bases between them. CDR1 KGHDR and CDR2 SFDVKD come from the germline V gene. Written as DNA, the CDR3 is TGTGCCACCAGTGATTTGTGGCGGGGCGCGGAGACCCAGTACTTC. It specifies CATSDLWRGAETQYF.

V is TRBV27 and J is TRBJ1-4; no reliable D call. CDR1 is MNHEY, CDR2 SMNVEV, per germline (reference sequence). The CDR3 spans 14 residues. V was shortened by 0 bases and J by 0 bases, with 2 bases between the two germline ends. CDR3 region: CASSLSPTNEKLFF. The DNA of the CDR3 is TGTGCCAGCAGTTTATCCCCAACTAATGAAAAACTGTTTTTT.

The V gene is TRBV29-1, the J gene TRBJ1-2, with 8 bases that match TRBD1. The germline V gene encodes CDR1 SQVTM and CDR2 ANQGSEA. The J segment lost 5 bases and the V segment lost 8 bases, leaving 7 bases of the junction unmatched. The CDR3 loop spans 12 amino acids. In DNA, the CDR3 is TGCAGCATTCCGACAGGGGAGTATGGCTACACCTTC. Translated, it gives CSIPTGEYGYTF.

The rearrangement uses TRBV2 and TRBJ1-6; the D gene is possibly TRBD1 (6 bases). Germline V lookup: CDR1 SNHLY, CDR2 FYNNEI. With 6 bases removed from V and 0 bases from J, the gap between germline ends came to 9 bases. This CDR3 region has 15 residues. Here the CDR3 DNA reads TGTGCCAGCAGCGGACAGAGCTCCTATAATTCACCCCTCCACTTT. Residues: CASSGQSSYNSPLHF.

The chain carries TRBV6-5 and TRBJ2-1, with D tentatively TRBD2 (5 bases). Germline values: CDR1 MNHEY, CDR2 SVGAGI. The CDR3 totals 15 residues. Trimming stripped 5 bases from V and 4 bases from J, with 15 bases between. The CDR3 DNA follows: TGTGCCAGCAGTAATAGCGTTTTGGGTTACAATGAGCAGTTCTTC. This codes for CASSNSVLGYNEQFF.

The chain is built from TRBV7-2 and TRBJ1-1; a weak D match, TRBD1 (6 bases). Trimming shortened V by 1 base and J by 6 bases, and 12 bases separated the two germline ends. Germline values: CDR1 SGHTA, CDR2 FQGNSA. This CDR3 has 14 residues. CDR3 DNA: TGTGCCAGCAGCTTAGTCGGTAGGACAGCTGAAGCTTTCTTT. This translates into CASSLVGRTAEAFF.

J is TRBJ1-2 and V is TRBV19; 7 bases fit TRBD1. Germline values: CDR1 LNHDA, CDR2 SQIVND (reference sequence). The CDR3 runs to 15 residues. V shed 2 bases, J shed 2 bases, and the junction held 5 bases outside the gene matches. In DNA, the CDR3 is TGTGCCAGTAGTATACCAGCAGGGGGGAACTATGGCTACACCTTC. This gives the protein CASSIPAGGNYGYTF.

The chain joins TRBV10-3 to TRBJ1-3; TRBD1 is a possible D gene (5 bases). The CDR3 has 16 amino acids. The germline gives CDR1 ENHRY, CDR2 SYGVKD. V lost 2 bases to trimming and J lost 0 bases, with 11 bases between them. The CDR3 region is CAISEGDRTSGNTIYF. The CDR3 DNA reads TGTGCCATCAGTGAGGGAGACAGAACCTCTGGAAACACCATATATTTT.

The CDR3 coding sequence is TGTGCCAGCAGCCAACAGGGGGCTGTCGAAAAACTGTTTTTT. Encoded protein: CASSQQGAVEKLFF. The chain employs TRBV28 and TRBJ1-4, with 9 bases matching TRBD1. CDR3 length: 14 residues. Germline V gives CDR1 MDHEN, CDR2 SYDVKM. The V and J ends lost 6 bases and 8 bases, in that order; junction bases with no gene match: 7.

This chain joins TRBV5-1 and TRBJ2-3, with D maybe TRBD2 (7 bases). CDR3 size: 16 residues. Per germline, CDR1 SGHRS and CDR2 YFSETQ. The V end was cut by 4 bases, the J end by 1 base, with 16 bases between. The CDR3 reads CASSRGGALGTDTQYF. The CDR3 nucleotides are TGCGCCAGCAGCCGTGGGGGGGCGTTAGGCACAGATACGCAGTATTTT.

This sequence joins TRBV29-1 and TRBJ2-5; 10 nucleotides agree with TRBD1. The germline CDR1 and CDR2 sequences are SQVTM and ANQGSEA. The CDR3 totals 13 residues. J gave up 5 bases and V 6 bases, and 6 bases lay outside the gene matches. CDR3 in DNA: TGCAGCGTACGACAGGGGGCAGGGGAGACCCAGTACTTC. This codes for CSVRQGAGETQYF.

The chain couples TRBV27 to TRBJ1-2; weak D call: TRBD1 (5 bases). Per germline, CDR1 MNHEY and CDR2 SMNVEV (reference sequence). The CDR3 has 15 residues. V gave up 6 bases and J gave up 5 bases, with 19 bases separating them. The CDR3 bases are TGTGCCAGCAGCAGTCTATTACCGGGGCCGTATGGCTACACCTTC. As protein: CASSSLLPGPYGYTF.

V and J are TRBV29-1 and TRBJ1-1; D is unresolved. The V end was cut by 5 bases, the J end by 8 bases, with 15 bases between. Germline lookup yields CDR1 SQVTM and CDR2 ANQGSEA. The CDR3 contains 12 residues. CDR3 amino acids: CSVWSRALEAFF. The CDR3 DNA follows: TGCAGCGTTTGGTCGCGGGCATTGGAAGCTTTCTTT.

This chain links TRBV11-2 with TRBJ1-5, with D perhaps matching TRBD1 (6 bases). The CDR3 has 16 amino acids. Germline V gene lookup returns CDR1 SGHAT and CDR2 FQNNGV. V was trimmed by 2 bases and J by 4 bases, leaving 15 bases between them. The CDR3 DNA reads TGTGCCAGCAGCTTAACCGGGGGCACGAGTAATCAGCCCCAGCATTTT. Protein: CASSLTGGTSNQPQHF.

This chain uses TRBV28 with TRBJ1-5; D unclear. Trimming shortened V by 3 bases and J by 4 bases, and 19 bases separated the two germline ends. This CDR3 has 17 amino acids. CDR1 is MDHEN and CDR2 is SYDVKM in the germline V gene. CDR3 nucleotide sequence: TGTGCCAGCAGTTTTTTCCCGGTCAGAGAAGAGAATCAGCCCCAGCATTTT. Translating gives CASSFFPVREENQPQHF.

The chain carries TRBV5-1 and TRBJ2-7; 8 bases agree with TRBD1. Trimming removed 5 bases from V and 6 bases from J; junction bases left unmatched: 4. The CDR3 runs 12 residues. Germline V gene sequence: CDR1 SGHRS, CDR2 YFSETQ. The CDR3, as DNA: TGCGCCAGCAGGAGGACAGGGAGCGAGCAGTACTTC. Translating it yields CASRRTGSEQYF.

This rearrangement joins TRBV9 to TRBJ2-7, with 9 bases lining up with TRBD1. The germline CDR1 and CDR2 sequences are SGDLS and YYNGEE. Unmatched junction bases numbered 4, after V lost 0 bases and J lost 3 bases. This CDR3 has 15 residues. CDR3 sequence: CASSVAWTGDYEQYF. DNA of the CDR3: TGTGCCAGCAGCGTAGCCTGGACAGGGGACTACGAGCAGTACTTC.

This clone was detected only once. The J gene is TRBJ2-6, the V gene TRBV2; D is unclear. Trimming removed 7 bases from V and 1 base from J, with 8 bases in between. This CDR3 region has 14 residues. From germline, CDR1 is SNHLY and CDR2 FYNNEI. In nucleotides, the CDR3 is TGTGCCAGCACCGTGGAGTCTGGGGCCAACGTCCTGACTTTC. Translation gives CASTVESGANVLTF.